The clone carrying this T cell receptor beta chain was seen ten or more times. Its matching antigen is unknown. The germline gives CDR1 SNHLY, CDR2 FYNNEI. Germline trimming cut 6 bases from V and 0 bases from J; bases unmatched to any gene: 1. This CDR3 is 13 amino acids long. This sample was included in a study of response to subunit inactivated influenza vaccine. In TCRdb, the RT-PCR reads were re-called with MiXCR into one record per CDR3 protein. This sample carries a few hundred thousand distinct CDR3 sequences, 13% to 15% of them seen once, and the ten largest clones take 11%. Study-wide findings and caveats: New T cells are recruited in small numbers by each seasonal influenza vaccination, according to the authors' suggestion.

The rearrangement uses TRBV2 and TRBJ1-1, with 7 bases fitting TRBD1. This receptor was taken from a man aged 50 to 59 who received an inactivated influenza vaccine. Sequencing was performed on PBMCs from blood, taken about 12 days after vaccination. For the CDR3, the DNA is TGTGCCAGCAGGGACAGGTTGAACACTGAAGCTTTCTTT. Translating it yields CASRDRLNTEAFF.